One sample yielded the 4 T cell receptor beta chains listed below, sequenced in a study of CD8+CD57+ T cells in acquired aplastic anemia. Template material for TCR beta VDJ and CDR3 profiling consisted of genomic DNA. TCRdb fed the reads into MiXCR, producing one record per CDR3 protein. The sample lists tens of thousands of distinct CDR3 sequences, 75% to 85% occurring once. The sample was sorted CD4+, CD8+, or CD8+CD57+ T cells (not recorded which) from PBMCs. These receptors were taken from a human donor in good health, serving as a control.

The chain links TRBV20-1 to TRBJ2-7, with TRBD2 matching 15 bases. The CDR3 covers 15 residues. CDR1 is DFQATT and CDR2 is SNEGSKA in the germline V gene (reference sequence). With V trimmed by 5 bases and J by 6 bases, 8 bases remained unmatched. The CDR3 here is CSARGGLAGGGEQYF. The CDR3 DNA sequence: TGCAGTGCTCGCGGGGGACTAGCGGGAGGAGGCGAGCAGTACTTC.

This clonotype showed up just once. The chain carries TRBV2 and TRBJ1-2; D unclear. This CDR3 is built from 11 residues. The germline CDR1 and CDR2 sequences are SNHLY and FYNNEI. V was trimmed by 6 bases and J by 8 bases, leaving 10 bases between them. CDR3: CASSRLGGYTF. The CDR3 DNA follows: TGTGCCAGCAGCAGGCTCGGCGGCTACACCTTC.

The gene calls are TRBV13 and TRBJ2-3; weak D call: TRBD2 (7 bases). This CDR3 comprises 14 residues. Germline lookup yields CDR1 PRHDT and CDR2 FYEKMQ (reference sequence). Trimming left V 5 bases short and J 5 bases short, with 14 bases between. CDR3 protein: CASSPRGGGDTQYF. The CDR3, as DNA: TGTGCCAGCAGCCCACGGGGAGGGGGAGATACGCAGTATTTT.

The rearrangement links TRBV15 to TRBJ1-6; D may be TRBD1 (6 bases). Germline lookup yields CDR1 LNHNV and CDR2 YYDKDF (reference sequence). The V and J ends lost 6 bases and 8 bases respectively, with 14 bases between them. The CDR3 contains 14 residues. The CDR3 here is CATSGRDIYSPLHF. The CDR3 coding sequence is TGTGCCACCAGTGGAAGGGACATTTATTCACCCCTCCACTTT.